This TCR beta chain stems from a study of blood T cell repertoires in COVID-19. Study in general: Samples representing acute and convalescent COVID-19 were sourced from the United States, Italy and Spain. PBMCs, B-cell-depleted T cells, or T cells were the source of the cDNA or gDNA that made up the material.

Germline lookup yields CDR1 SQVTM and CDR2 ANQGSEA. The CDR3 totals 12 residues. Patients from Seattle were sampled longitudinally, starting during active infection. As processed by the authors: The authors estimated nucleated cell counts from reference gene primer amplification. Sequenced by immunoSEQ multiplex PCR; TCRdb stores in-frame clones only, minus some. The DNA gave D and trimming, while V, J and clone size come from that table. The profile shows about 200,000 clones, approximately 86% of them singletons. The sequence was obtained from a man aged 55-75 years with COVID-19, enrolled during active disease. The specimen was peripheral blood. The chain employs TRBV29-1 and TRBJ1-2; 7 bases match TRBD1. The CDR3 DNA reads TGCAGTGCGGAGGGGGCGAACTATGGCTACACCTTC. Translated, it gives CSAEGANYGYTF.